This T cell receptor beta chain was found in a study of follicular helper T cells after annual influenza vaccination (dated by TCRdb to 2015 to 2018). Background on the whole study: After each seasonal influenza vaccination, blood samples were collected on days 0, 7 and 28. One week after vaccination, a second recruited cohort of roughly 12 subjects (Table S1) displayed a similar ICOS+CD38+ cTfh response. The 2013-2014 samples were cryopreserved, while the 2015 samples were processed right after collection. Six subjects had multi-year samples: four covered two vaccination seasons and two covered three seasons. To study recall of cTfh clones, some subjects were followed through successive annual vaccinations in the 2013-2014, 2014-2015 and 2015-2016 seasons. Overall study outcomes, separate from this receptor: With successive annual vaccinations, a recurrent oligoclonal ICOS+CD38+ cTfh response was recalled, and this response contained tetramer and AIM influenza-specific clonotypes. Day 7 ICOS+CD38+ clones were most often found later in ICOS-CD38- cTfh, suggesting that subset may serve as a memory reservoir. ICOS+CD38+ cTfh clonality correlated with the frequency of that population, and its change correlated with the change in circulating plasmablast frequency. Because only about 10-23% of the analyzed cells gave productive TCRB sequences, there was no way to sample rare clonotypes.

Library method: the immunoSEQ multiplex PCR assay. Adaptive Biotechnologies handled the TCRB amplification, library preparation, sequencing and preliminary bioinformatics at Survey level resolution. TCRB sequencing used multiplex PCR amplification of genomic DNA from sorted cTfh populations. As for the authors' bioinformatics: Clonality was calculated in R as 1 minus normalized Shannon entropy, and the Gini index was computed with the R package ineq. The overlap score was defined as the summed counts of shared sequences divided by the total counts of all sequences in both compared samples. Fisher's exact test, with an assumed theoretical repertoire of 10^7 TCRB sequences, was used to assess the significance of shared clonotypes. Imported from immuneACCESS, the table was reduced by TCRdb to in-frame sequences with V and J called. These copies leave out some clones; in studies compared against another copy, an unresolved V gene accounts for under half, and the cause of the remainder is not known. V and J calls and clone size are as listed in that table; D and trimming were resolved from the DNA. The sample table lists roughly 9,000 clones, about 83% of them with a count of one. The ten largest account for roughly 3% of the sample.

With regard to this clone: Its binding antigen is unknown. Per-nucleotide qualities are absent, and no much larger clonotype sits a single base away.

V has 0 bases trimmed and J has 3 bases trimmed; junction bases matching no gene number 8. CDR1 and CDR2 (SGHTA, FQGNSA) derive from the germline V gene. Including the terminal cysteine and phenylalanine, the CDR3 comprises 19 residues. Only CDR3 DNA is held: 57 bases, read in frame from base 1. Explained via the paper, the time point label denotes: 2013-2014 season, 7 days after vaccination. Seasonal inactivated influenza vaccine (Fluvarix) was administered to adults, and sorted blood CD4 subsets were tracked by TCRB sequencing before and after vaccination. To be eligible, subjects had to be community-dwelling and could not have received an influenza vaccine during the previous 6 months. Subjects were excluded for influenza vaccine contraindications, substance abuse, HIV/AIDS, active malignancy, immunomodulatory medication, or active illness such as respiratory infection. At each time point, somewhere between roughly 40 and 100 mL of blood was taken. Circulating Tfh were defined as non-naive CD4+CXCR5+PD-1+ cells and sorted into ICOS+CD38+ and ICOS-CD38- fractions. Either Ficoll-Paque PLUS or SepMate separation was used to isolate PBMC. Before DNA extraction, cell subsets were sorted from PBMC on a BD FACS Aria.

The sequences come from CXCR5+ CD38- circulating T follicular helper cells from blood, collected 7 days after influenza vaccination. Explained via the paper, the cell subset or site label denotes: circulating Tfh, non-naive CD4+CXCR5+PD-1+ (ICOS+CD38+ or ICOS-CD38-). This chain joins TRBV7-2 to TRBJ2-5, with 15 central nucleotides matching TRBD2. The sequence came from an adult who received the influenza vaccine. For the CDR3, the sequence is CASSLARTSGRGWKETQYF. The DNA sequence is given as TGTGCCAGCAGCTTAGCCCGGACTAGCGGGAGGGGATGGAAAGAGACCCAGTACTTC.